One and the same sample provided the 32 T cell receptor beta chains below, sequenced in a study of radiotherapy plus CTLA-4 blockade in lung cancer. Sequencing used immunoSEQ multiplex PCR; TCRdb keeps in-frame clones, though not all of them. The profile shows tens of thousands of clones, 85% of them singletons. The sample here was peripheral blood, taken from a patient treated with radiotherapy plus ipilimumab. These receptors were obtained from a human donor with non-small cell lung cancer whose response to radiotherapy plus ipilimumab could not be evaluated.

This chain links TRBV4-3 with TRBJ2-7; 7 bases align to TRBD1. CDR1 is LGHNA, CDR2 YSLEER, per germline. J gave up 4 bases and V 1 base, and 7 bases lay outside the gene matches. The CDR3 length is 15 residues. CDR3 region: CASSQARTGTYEQYF. CDR3 sequence (DNA): TGCGCCAGCAGCCAAGCCCGGACAGGTACATACGAGCAGTACTTC.

The chain couples TRBV5-6 to TRBJ2-1, with 10 bases fitting TRBD1. This CDR3 is built from 14 residues. Germline-derived CDR1 and CDR2 are SGHDT and YYEEEE. Germline trimming cut 0 bases from V and 6 bases from J; bases unmatched to any gene: 0. The CDR3 loop is CASSLGQGANEQFF. CDR3 bases: TGTGCCAGCAGCTTGGGACAGGGGGCCAATGAGCAGTTCTTC. The complete variable domain, with remaining parts taken from reference TRBV5-6 and TRBJ2-1, reads DAGVTQSPTHLIKTRGQQVTLRCSPKSGHDTVSWYQQALGQGPQFIFQYYEEEERQRGNFPDRFSGHQFPNYSSELNVNALLLGDSALYLCASSLGQGANEQFFGPGTRLTVL.

The chain is built from TRBV28 and TRBJ2-1, with TRBD2 matching over 14 bases. V trimming: 0 bases; J trimming: 9 bases; junction bases outside the gene matches: 7. The CDR3 has 17 residues. The germline gives CDR1 MDHEN, CDR2 SYDVKM. CDR3 residues: CASSLWAGTSGSIEQFF. In DNA form, the CDR3 reads TGTGCCAGCAGTTTATGGGCCGGGACTAGCGGGAGTATTGAGCAGTTCTTC.

The gene calls are TRBV19 and TRBJ1-2; D gene uncertain. CDR1 and CDR2 from the germline V gene are LNHDA and SQIVND (reference sequence). The CDR3 has 13 residues. Trimming removed 5 bases at V and 4 bases at J, with 11 bases between. The CDR3 region is CASSPGLGYGYTF. For the CDR3, the DNA is TGTGCCAGTAGTCCGGGGTTGGGCTATGGCTACACCTTC.

V is TRBV5-4 and J is TRBJ2-4; 10 bases line up with TRBD1. The CDR3 is 15 amino acids. CDR1 is SGHNT, CDR2 YYREEE, per germline (reference sequence). Trimming removed 0 bases from V and 6 bases from J; junction bases left unmatched: 3. The CDR3 here is CASSLGGQGRNIQYF. The DNA of the CDR3 is TGTGCCAGCAGCTTGGGGGGACAGGGGCGAAACATTCAGTACTTC.

The CDR3 nucleotides are TGTGCCAGCAGTTCCATCACGGGACAGGGGAGCGAAGCTTTCTTT. This sequence encodes CASSSITGQGSEAFF. The genes are TRBV27 and TRBJ1-1; TRBD1 aligns across 10 bases. Losses at the gene ends were 4 bases for V and 8 bases for J; bases not matched to a gene: 10. CDR1 and CDR2 from the germline V gene are MNHEY and SMNVEV (reference sequence). The CDR3 covers 15 residues.

V and J are TRBV7-9 and TRBJ2-7; 10 bases agree with TRBD1. Germline V gene data show CDR1 as SEHNR and CDR2 as FQNEAQ (reference sequence). The CDR3 is 16 residues long. The ends lost 5 bases at V and 1 base at J; junction bases unmatched: 8. CDR3 sequence (DNA): TGTGCCAGCAGCAAAACCGGGACAGGGGTGTCCTACGAGCAGTACTTC. Translating gives CASSKTGTGVSYEQYF.

The chain couples TRBV28 to TRBJ2-5; 14 bases map to TRBD2. Trimming at V came to 5 bases and at J to 5 bases, leaving 16 bases not matched to a gene. Per the germline V gene, CDR1 is MDHEN and CDR2 is SYDVKM. The CDR3 extends over 19 amino acids. The CDR3 sequence: CASSRLAGGWRYYWETQYF. CDR3 DNA sequence: TGTGCCAGCAGTAGACTAGCGGGAGGGTGGCGGTATTACTGGGAGACCCAGTACTTC. Drawing the rest from reference TRBV28 and TRBJ2-5, the complete variable domain is DVKVTQSSRYLVKRTGEKVFLECVQDMDHENMFWYRQDPGLGLRLIYFSYDVKMKEKGDIPEGYSVSREKKERFSLILESASTNQTSMYLCASSRLAGGWRYYWETQYFGPGTRLLVL.

This clone was detected only once. The chain couples TRBV18 to TRBJ2-5, with 8 bases lining up with TRBD1. Looked up from germline, CDR1 is KGHSH and CDR2 is LQKENI. CDR3 size: 15 residues. V lost 3 bases, J lost 5 bases, and 8 bases stayed unmatched. CDR3 bases: TGTGCCAGCTCACCCCAGGGGGCGCCCCTGGAGACCCAGTACTTC. This encodes CASSPQGAPLETQYF.

CDR3 amino acids: CSAAGLAGVDTQYF. The CDR3 coding sequence is TGCAGCGCTGCGGGACTAGCGGGAGTGGATACGCAGTATTTT. V usage is TRBV29-1 and J usage is TRBJ2-3, with 14 nucleotides matching TRBD2. Germline values: CDR1 SQVTM, CDR2 ANQGSEA. The V and J ends lost 7 bases and 6 bases, in that order; junction bases with no gene match: 6. CDR3 size: 14 residues.

The CDR3 region is CASSYSEAAGNTIYF. CDR3 nucleotides: TGTGCCAGCAGTTACTCGGAGGCAGCAGGAAACACCATATATTTT. The V and J genes are TRBV6-6 and TRBJ1-3; D not certain. The CDR3 sequence is 15 residues long. Germline lookup yields CDR1 MNHNY and CDR2 SVGAGI (reference sequence). V was clipped by 0 bases and J by 4 bases, with 10 bases between them.

V and J are TRBV27 and TRBJ2-7; possibly TRBD2 for D (6 bases). CDR1 and CDR2 (germline): MNHEY, SMNVEV (reference sequence). Trimming removed 4 bases from V and 6 bases from J, with 13 bases in between. This CDR3 has 13 amino acids. CDR3 coding DNA: TGTGCCAGCAGTTGGCGGGGTGGAGGCGAGCAGTACTTC. Residues: CASSWRGGGEQYF.

The rearrangement links TRBV19 to TRBJ2-7, with 9 bases matching TRBD1. The V gene's germline CDR1 is LNHDA and CDR2 SQIVND (reference sequence). V shed 4 bases, J shed 2 bases, and the junction held 15 bases outside the gene matches. This CDR3 has 18 residues. This CDR3 reads CASSTLGGEGQGPYEQYF. The CDR3, as DNA: TGTGCCAGTAGTACCCTCGGCGGGGAGGGACAGGGCCCCTACGAGCAGTACTTC.

The genes are TRBV19 and TRBJ1-2, with 7 bases identical to TRBD1. Germline V gene lookup returns CDR1 LNHDA and CDR2 SQIVND (reference sequence). The V and J ends lost 8 bases and 1 base, in that order; junction bases with no gene match: 10. The CDR3 extends over 15 amino acids. This CDR3 reads CASGQARTLNYGYTF. The CDR3 DNA follows: TGTGCCAGTGGACAGGCAAGGACCCTTAACTATGGCTACACCTTC.

The chain is built from TRBV27 and TRBJ1-4; 10 nucleotides align to TRBD1. V lost 5 bases and J lost 6; bases outside the gene matches: 12. Germline V gene sequence: CDR1 MNHEY, CDR2 SMNVEV (reference sequence). The CDR3 sequence is 17 residues long. CDR3 nucleotide sequence: TGTGCCAGCAGTAAGACGTCAGCGGGACAGGGGCATGAAAAACTGTTTTTT. This sequence encodes CASSKTSAGQGHEKLFF.

This clone was seen a few times. The chain joins TRBV7-9 to TRBJ2-5; 7 positions match TRBD1. The J call may be faulty, since TRBJ2-7 better matches the DNA end. The CDR3 loop spans 15 amino acids. Germline-derived CDR1 and CDR2 are SEHNR and FQNEAQ (reference sequence). The CDR3 nucleotides read TGTGCCAGCAGCTCGAGACTCGGGACAGCCTACGAGCAGTACTTC. Amino acid sequence: CASSSRLGTAYEQYF.

This clone was seen only a few times. This chain connects TRBV10-3 to TRBJ2-1, with D possibly being TRBD2 (6 bases). The CDR3 sequence is 15 residues long. Germline loops: CDR1 ENHRY, CDR2 SYGVKD. The V and J ends lost 3 bases and 3 bases respectively, with 12 bases between them. CDR3 in amino acids: CAISETPGLYNEQFF. In nucleotides, the CDR3 is TGTGCCATCAGTGAAACACCGGGACTCTACAATGAGCAGTTCTTC.

This clone was seen more than once but under ten times. The chain combines TRBV6-8 with TRBJ2-7; D is unresolved. This CDR3 has 13 residues. Germline V gene sequence: CDR1 MNHGY, CDR2 SAAAGT. The V and J ends lost 0 bases and 7 bases respectively, with 10 bases between them. The CDR3 loop is CASSYSKAEEQYF. The CDR3 DNA reads TGTGCCAGCAGTTACTCGAAGGCGGAGGAGCAGTACTTC.

This chain connects TRBV4-3 to TRBJ2-7; tentative D call: TRBD1 (6 bases). The V end lost 1 base, the J end lost 5 bases, and 15 bases lay between the germline ends. This CDR3 contains 15 residues. Germline CDR1 LGHNA, CDR2 YSLEER. For the CDR3, the DNA is TGCGCCAGCAGCCAAGGTGGAGCAGGGGCCAACGAGCAGTACTTC. Translated: CASSQGGAGANEQYF.

This clone was counted a single time. The V gene is TRBV15, the J gene TRBJ1-2, with D hard to call. CDR3 size: 14 residues. Between the trimmed V and J ends, which lost 0 bases and 1 base, there was a span of 6 bases. CDR1 is LNHNV and CDR2 is YYDKDF in the germline V gene (reference sequence). The CDR3 is CATSREQFNYGYTF. CDR3 nucleotides: TGTGCCACCAGCAGAGAACAGTTTAACTATGGCTACACCTTC.

The V call is TRBV27, the J call TRBJ2-3, with 7 bases that match TRBD1. CDR1 is MNHEY and CDR2 is SMNVEV in the germline V gene (reference sequence). The CDR3 spans 12 residues. The ends lost 5 bases at V and 6 bases at J; junction bases unmatched: 2. This chain's CDR3 is CASSRRGDTQYF. DNA for the CDR3: TGTGCCAGCAGTCGCAGGGGGGATACGCAGTATTTT.

The CDR3: CASSTRDRRMNTEAFF. The CDR3 DNA reads TGTGCCAGCAGTACACGGGACAGGCGTATGAACACTGAAGCTTTCTTT. This sequence joins TRBV28 and TRBJ1-1, with 8 bases aligning to TRBD1. This CDR3 comprises 16 residues. V trimming: 5 bases; J trimming: 0 bases; junction bases outside the gene matches: 8. The germline CDR1 and CDR2 sequences are MDHEN and SYDVKM. Filled out from reference TRBV28 and TRBJ1-1, the complete variable domain reads DVKVTQSSRYLVKRTGEKVFLECVQDMDHENMFWYRQDPGLGLRLIYFSYDVKMKEKGDIPEGYSVSREKKERFSLILESASTNQTSMYLCASSTRDRRMNTEAFFGQGTRLTVV.

V is TRBV7-9 and J is TRBJ2-5; D may be TRBD1 (6 bases). Germline V gene lookup returns CDR1 SEHNR and CDR2 FQNEAQ (reference sequence). Trimming left V 5 bases short and J 5 bases short, with 18 bases between. The CDR3 extends over 15 amino acids. CDR3 sequence: CASSHPLTTGETQYF. The CDR3 DNA is TGTGCCAGCAGCCATCCCCTGACTACAGGGGAGACCCAGTACTTC.

This chain joins TRBV6-6 and TRBJ2-2; 9 bases map to TRBD1. Germline V gives CDR1 MNHNY, CDR2 SVGAGI (reference sequence). The length of the CDR3 is 16 residues. V was clipped by 2 bases and J by 3 bases; unmatched bases: 4. The CDR3 protein is CASSYGQGRDTGELFF. The CDR3 DNA sequence: TGTGCCAGCAGTTACGGACAGGGGAGGGACACCGGGGAGCTGTTTTTT.

The chain couples TRBV4-3 to TRBJ1-2; TRBD1 matches 10 bases. With 4 bases clipped from V and 1 base from J, the junction kept 6 bases outside the gene matches. CDR1 and CDR2 from the germline V gene are LGHNA and YSLEER. This CDR3 is built from 16 residues. The DNA of the CDR3 is TGCGCCAGCAGCCGGGGTGGACAGGGGGGTAACTATGGCTACACCTTC. This sequence encodes CASSRGGQGGNYGYTF.

The V and J genes are TRBV28 and TRBJ1-5, with 7 bases that match TRBD1. The length of the CDR3 is 15 residues. Germline CDR1 and CDR2: MDHEN and SYDVKM. Trimming took 6 bases from V and 5 from J; bases not matched to a gene: 10. This CDR3 is CASRRKQGPYQPQHF. CDR3 nucleotides: TGTGCCAGCAGGAGGAAACAGGGGCCTTATCAGCCCCAGCATTTT. Looking up the rest from reference TRBV28 and TRBJ1-5 gives the full variable domain: DVKVTQSSRYLVKRTGEKVFLECVQDMDHENMFWYRQDPGLGLRLIYFSYDVKMKEKGDIPEGYSVSREKKERFSLILESASTNQTSMYLCASRRKQGPYQPQHFGDGTRLSIL.

The chain recombines TRBV9 with TRBJ2-3; 14 bases line up with TRBD2. V lost 4 bases to trimming and J lost 5 bases; unmatched junction nucleotides: 9. From germline, CDR1 is SGDLS and CDR2 YYNGEE. The CDR3 is made up of 17 amino acids. The CDR3 loop reads CASSPRLAGGPGDTQYF. In DNA, the CDR3 is TGTGCCAGCAGCCCCCGACTAGCGGGAGGGCCAGGAGATACGCAGTATTTT.

The genes are TRBV7-3 and TRBJ2-7; weak D call: TRBD1 (7 bases). Per the germline V gene, CDR1 is SGHTA and CDR2 is FQGTGA. The CDR3 spans 13 residues. Trimming shortened V by 8 bases and J by 0 bases, and 11 bases separated the two germline ends. For the CDR3, the DNA is TGTGCCAGCGGCAGGGGGGACTCCTACGAGCAGTACTTC. Protein product: CASGRGDSYEQYF. The entire variable domain, with the rest obtained from reference TRBV7-3 and TRBJ2-7, is as follows: GAGVSQTPSNKVTEKGKYVELRCDPISGHTALYWYRQSLGQGPEFLIYFQGTGAADDSGLPNDRFFAVRPEGSVSTLKIQRTERGDSAVYLCASGRGDSYEQYFGPGTRLTVT.

The V gene is TRBV5-4, the J gene TRBJ2-3; 11 bases match TRBD2. The CDR3 is made up of 17 amino acids. The V gene's germline CDR1 is SGHNT and CDR2 YYREEE (reference sequence). The V gene end was trimmed by 0 bases and the J gene end by 1 base; junction bases not matched to a gene: 4. CDR3 sequence reads: CASSLALAGGGTDTQYF. As DNA, the CDR3 is TGTGCCAGCAGCTTGGCCCTAGCGGGAGGCGGCACAGATACGCAGTATTTT.

There are a few counts of this clone. The chain carries TRBV4-2 and TRBJ2-1; the D gene is possibly TRBD1 (6 bases). CDR3 length equals 16 residues. Trimming left V 1 base short and J 4 bases short, with 14 bases between. Per the germline V gene, CDR1 is LGHNA and CDR2 is YNFKEQ. The CDR3, as DNA: TGTGCCAGCAGCCAAGGGGGGCAGGGCGTTTACAATGAGCAGTTCTTC. Amino acid sequence: CASSQGGQGVYNEQFF.

The V gene is TRBV7-3, the J gene TRBJ2-6; unclear D gene. Germline-derived CDR1 and CDR2 are SGHTA and FQGTGA. V gave up 5 bases and J gave up 5 bases, with 25 bases separating them. This CDR3 is 19 amino acids long. CDR3 nucleotides: TGTGCCAGCAGCAGGCGTACAGACGCTTACAAAAGTCGGGCCAACGTCCTGACTTTC. Its translation: CASSRRTDAYKSRANVLTF. Filled out from reference TRBV7-3 and TRBJ2-6, the complete variable domain reads GAGVSQTPSNKVTEKGKYVELRCDPISGHTALYWYRQSLGQGPEFLIYFQGTGAADDSGLPNDRFFAVRPEGSVSTLKIQRTERGDSAVYLCASSRRTDAYKSRANVLTFGAGSRLTVL.

V and J are TRBV9 and TRBJ2-3, with 9 bases that match TRBD2. This CDR3 comprises 17 residues. The V gene end was trimmed by 4 bases and the J gene end by 5 bases; junction bases not matched to a gene: 14. Germline V gives CDR1 SGDLS, CDR2 YYNGEE. CDR3 region: CASSPSKTAAGGDTQYF. CDR3 bases: TGTGCCAGCAGCCCGAGCAAAACTGCAGCGGGAGGAGATACGCAGTATTTT.